The 29 T cell receptor beta chains presented below share a single source sample, sequenced in a study of shared clonotypes between healthy human individuals. CD8 cells classed as naive were CD45RO-negative and positively selected for CCR7, excluding terminally differentiated effector memory CD45RA+ cells. The method was immunoSEQ multiplex PCR; TCRdb's version includes in-frame clones alone and lacks a portion of them. The sample includes around 2,000,000 clones, about 94% seen only once; the top ten take roughly 1.1%. Sequenced: naive CD8+ T cells sorted from blood. Receptors were obtained from a man in his late teens or twenties in good health.

V and J are TRBV5-4 and TRBJ2-3; maybe TRBD2 (6 bases). V lost 4 bases and J 6 bases, leaving 21 bases between the germline ends. The CDR3 is 16 residues long. Germline CDR1 reads SGHNT; CDR2 reads YYREEE (reference sequence). The CDR3 loop reads CASSRDLLIDTDTQYF. CDR3 in DNA: TGTGCCAGCAGCAGGGACTTACTAATAGATACGGATACGCAGTATTTT.

CDR3 bases: TGTGCCTGGAGTGTCGGAGGTCCCGGCACTGAAGCTTTCTTT. Protein: CAWSVGGPGTEAFF. The V gene is TRBV30, the J gene TRBJ1-1; unclear D gene. V lost 0 bases and J lost 4, with 12 bases in between. Germline CDR1 is GTSNPN and CDR2 is SVGIG (reference sequence). The CDR3 loop spans 14 amino acids.

This clone was seen more than once but under ten times. The V gene is TRBV9, the J gene TRBJ1-1; tentative D call: TRBD1 (5 bases). V was clipped by 4 bases and J by 5 bases, with 15 bases between them. The length of the CDR3 is 14 residues. Germline V lookup: CDR1 SGDLS, CDR2 YYNGEE. The CDR3: CASSKAGDVTEAFF. CDR3 nucleotide sequence: TGTGCCAGCAGCAAGGCGGGGGATGTGACTGAAGCTTTCTTT. The full variable domain, in which reference TRBV9 and TRBJ1-1 provide the parts outside the CDR3, is DSGVTQTPKHLITATGQRVTLRCSPRSGDLSVYWYQQSLDQGLQFLIQYYNGEERAKGNILERFSAQQFPDLHSELNLSSLELGDSALYFCASSKAGDVTEAFFGQGTRLTVV.

The chain has TRBV5-1 and TRBJ1-1; TRBD1 aligns across 7 bases. This CDR3 is built from 16 residues. The germline V gene encodes CDR1 SGHRS and CDR2 YFSETQ. V trimming: 2 bases; J trimming: 3 bases; junction bases outside the gene matches: 10. CDR3 protein: CASSFSRGPADTEAFF. CDR3 coding DNA: TGCGCCAGCAGCTTCTCTAGGGGGCCGGCGGACACTGAAGCTTTCTTT.

The V and J genes are TRBV30 and TRBJ1-5; no clear D. V was pared by 3 bases and J by 4 bases, with 10 bases between. Germline assignment: CDR1 GTSNPN and CDR2 SVGIG (reference sequence). The CDR3 has 13 amino acids. DNA for the CDR3: TGTGCCTGGAGGGGTGCCTCAAATCAGCCCCAGCATTTT. Translated, it gives CAWRGASNQPQHF.

In regard to this clone: In the same sample, other DNA sequences code for this CDR3. The gene calls are TRBV5-6 and TRBJ2-7, with no clear D. With 3 bases removed from V and 0 bases from J, the gap between germline ends came to 4 bases. CDR1 is SGHDT and CDR2 is YYEEEE in the germline V gene. This CDR3 spans 12 amino acids. The CDR3 region has the DNA TGTGCCAGCAGCTCCGCCTCCTACGAGCAGTACTTC. Translation gives CASSSASYEQYF. Combining the CDR3 with reference TRBV5-6 and TRBJ2-7 gives the whole variable domain DAGVTQSPTHLIKTRGQQVTLRCSPKSGHDTVSWYQQALGQGPQFIFQYYEEEERQRGNFPDRFSGHQFPNYSSELNVNALLLGDSALYLCASSSASYEQYFGPGTRLTVT.

The CDR3, as DNA: TGTGCCACCAGCCAAGGGGGGACTGACTCCTACGAGCAGTACTTC. It specifies CATSQGGTDSYEQYF. The rearrangement links TRBV15 to TRBJ2-7, with D perhaps TRBD1 or TRBD2 (6 bases each). Trimming cost V 5 bases and J 0 bases, with 14 bases left between them. Per the germline V gene, CDR1 is LNHNV and CDR2 is YYDKDF (reference sequence). The CDR3 extends over 15 amino acids.

The genes are TRBV2 and TRBJ2-7, with TRBD1 matching over 9 bases. Unmatched junction bases numbered 7, after V lost 4 bases and J lost 3 bases. The CDR3 contains 15 residues. Germline V CDR1 and CDR2: SNHLY, FYNNEI. In DNA form, the CDR3 reads TGTGCCAGCAGTGTGCCGGACAGGGGAAACTACGAGCAGTACTTC. This gives the protein CASSVPDRGNYEQYF. Full variable domain (remainder filled in from reference TRBV2 and TRBJ2-7): EPEVTQTPSHQVTQMGQEVILRCVPISNHLYFYWYRQILGQKVEFLVSFYNNEISEKSEIFDDQFSVERPDGSNFTLKIRSTKLEDSAMYFCASSVPDRGNYEQYFGPGTRLTVT.

The V gene is TRBV5-8, the J gene TRBJ1-5; D ambiguous. The CDR3 loop spans 15 amino acids. From germline, CDR1 is SGHTS and CDR2 YDEGEE. V dropped 0 bases and J dropped 0 bases, with 7 bases sitting between them. Here the CDR3 reads CASSLGFISNQPQHF. CDR3 in DNA: TGTGCCAGCAGCTTGGGTTTCATTAGCAATCAGCCCCAGCATTTT.

Concerning this clone itself: The sample contains more than one DNA sequence encoding this CDR3. The genes are TRBV18 and TRBJ2-7; no clear D gene. The CDR3 has 13 amino acids. V lost 3 bases and J 3 bases, leaving 9 bases between the germline ends. CDR1 is KGHSH, CDR2 LQKENI, per germline. DNA of the CDR3: TGTGCCAGCTCACCCCCGTTGAGCTACGAGCAGTACTTC. Encoded protein: CASSPPLSYEQYF.

V gene TRBV5-1 combines with J gene TRBJ2-3; 9 bases agree with TRBD1. The CDR3 sequence is 14 residues long. Germline V gene lookup returns CDR1 SGHRS and CDR2 YFSETQ. V was clipped by 2 bases and J by 5 bases; unmatched bases: 3. The CDR3 spells CASSFTGGVDTQYF. The DNA for the CDR3 is TGCGCCAGCAGCTTCACAGGGGGCGTAGATACGCAGTATTTT.

This chain uses TRBV6-1 with TRBJ1-6; no clear D gene. The CDR3 length is 13 residues. V gave up 3 bases and J gave up 9 bases, with 9 bases separating them. Germline V gives CDR1 MNHNS, CDR2 SASEGT. The CDR3 DNA reads as TGTGCCAGCAGTGACCTTAGGCGTTCACCCCTCCACTTT. It yields the protein CASSDLRRSPLHF.

The chain uses TRBV7-3 and TRBJ2-1, with 8 bases lining up with TRBD2. CDR3 size: 16 residues. Germline V gives CDR1 SGHTA, CDR2 FQGTGA. Trimming at V came to 1 base and at J to 0 bases, leaving 2 bases not matched to a gene. CDR3 in DNA: TGTGCCAGCAGCTTAAGCGGGGGGAGCTCCTACAATGAGCAGTTCTTC. As protein: CASSLSGGSSYNEQFF.

To note about this clone: Other DNA sequences in this specimen translate into the identical CDR3. The V and J genes are TRBV6-5 and TRBJ1-2, with 8 bases identical to TRBD1. Trimming at V came to 2 bases and at J to 2 bases, leaving 1 base not matched to a gene. The CDR3 covers 14 residues. Germline CDR1 MNHEY, CDR2 SVGAGI. CDR3 in DNA: TGTGCCAGCAGTTACGGACAGGGCAACTATGGCTACACCTTC. Translation gives CASSYGQGNYGYTF.

V gene TRBV9 combines with J gene TRBJ1-5; 7 bases line up with TRBD1. This CDR3 is 15 amino acids long. V was clipped by 0 bases and J by 4 bases; unmatched bases: 4. Germline V lookup: CDR1 SGDLS, CDR2 YYNGEE. The CDR3 nucleotides read TGTGCCAGCAGCGTAGGGGCAGGGGGGAATCAGCCCCAGCATTTT. Translation: CASSVGAGGNQPQHF.

The gene calls are TRBV7-8 and TRBJ2-5; 13 bases fit TRBD2. This CDR3 is built from 16 residues. J was trimmed by 2 bases and V by 5 bases; bases with no gene match: 5. Germline V gives CDR1 SGHVS, CDR2 FQNEAQ. CDR3 bases: TGTGCCAGCAGCCCACGACTAGCGGGGGGACAAGAGACCCAGTACTTC. Translating it yields CASSPRLAGGQETQYF.

The chain is built from TRBV27 and TRBJ2-7, with D tentatively TRBD1 or TRBD2 (5 bases each). Deletions cut 2 bases from V and 2 bases from J, with 13 bases between. Per germline, CDR1 MNHEY and CDR2 SMNVEV (reference sequence). CDR3 length equals 15 residues. CDR3: CASSLVRGHTYEQYF. In DNA, the CDR3 is TGTGCCAGCAGTTTAGTGAGGGGCCACACCTACGAGCAGTACTTC.

This sequence joins TRBV5-6 and TRBJ1-2; D gene ambiguous. The V end lost 0 bases, the J end lost 5 bases, and 11 bases lay between the germline ends. Germline V CDR1 and CDR2: SGHDT, YYEEEE. The CDR3 sequence is 14 residues long. The CDR3 reads CASSLESVSYGYTF. The DNA of the CDR3 is TGTGCCAGCAGCTTGGAGTCAGTTTCGTATGGCTACACCTTC.

The chain carries TRBV10-3 and TRBJ2-7; 8 nucleotides line up with TRBD2. V was pared by 2 bases and J by 1 base, with 10 bases of the junction left unmatched. The CDR3 loop spans 17 amino acids. CDR1 and CDR2 from the germline V gene are ENHRY and SYGVKD. This CDR3 reads CAISETTGGLSSYEQYF. The CDR3 DNA sequence: TGTGCCATCAGTGAGACGACGGGAGGGCTTTCATCCTACGAGCAGTACTTC.

The rearrangement uses TRBV6-1 and TRBJ2-7; 12 bases match TRBD2. V lost 2 bases to trimming and J lost 4 bases; unmatched junction nucleotides: 9. This CDR3 is built from 17 residues. Germline assignment: CDR1 MNHNS and CDR2 SASEGT. The CDR3 DNA is TGTGCCAGCAGTGAAACTGGGTTCGGACTAGCGGGATACGAGCAGTACTTC. Protein sequence: CASSETGFGLAGYEQYF.

CDR3 residues: CASSAGIHLYEQYF. The CDR3 DNA follows: TGTGCCAGCAGCGCAGGGATTCACCTATACGAGCAGTACTTC. The J gene is TRBJ2-7, the V gene TRBV6-1; tentatively, D is TRBD1 (5 bases). CDR3 length: 14 residues. Per the germline V gene, CDR1 is MNHNS and CDR2 is SASEGT. Trimming shortened V by 6 bases and J by 4 bases, and 16 bases separated the two germline ends.

The chain uses TRBV7-9 and TRBJ2-1, with TRBD1 matching over 9 bases. This CDR3 has 15 amino acids. Trimming at V came to 5 bases and at J to 8 bases, leaving 10 bases not matched to a gene. Per the germline V gene, CDR1 is SEHNR and CDR2 is FQNEAQ (reference sequence). CDR3 bases: TGTGCCAGCAGCCCACCCGGACAGGGGCGCGATGAGCAGTTCTTC. Encoded protein: CASSPPGQGRDEQFF.

This chain joins TRBV5-6 and TRBJ2-7; no firm D call. The CDR3 spans 16 residues. V lost 5 bases and J lost 3, with 21 bases in between. From germline, CDR1 is SGHDT and CDR2 YYEEEE. The CDR3 bases are TGTGCCAGCAGAAAATTGTTCGTCCCCGAAATCTACGAGCAGTACTTC. It translates to CASRKLFVPEIYEQYF.

A single count supports this clone. The chain links TRBV5-1 to TRBJ2-3; no reliable D call. Germline loops: CDR1 SGHRS, CDR2 YFSETQ. This CDR3 is built from 15 residues. Between the trimmed V and J ends, which lost 2 bases and 0 bases, there was a span of 10 bases. The CDR3 bases are TGCGCCAGCAGCTTCACGGGCCCTAGCACAGATACGCAGTATTTT. It specifies CASSFTGPSTDTQYF.

This clone appeared a single time. The chain is built from TRBV28 and TRBJ2-2; 9 positions agree with TRBD1. The CDR3 covers 16 residues. Germline-derived CDR1 and CDR2 are MDHEN and SYDVKM. V dropped 6 bases and J dropped 5; count of bases not matched to a gene: 10. The CDR3 coding sequence is TGTGCCAGCAGCCATAGACAGGGGGAATCGACCGGGGAGCTGTTTTTT. Encoded protein: CASSHRQGESTGELFF.

This chain links TRBV5-4 with TRBJ1-2, with D unclear. Germline lookup yields CDR1 SGHNT and CDR2 YYREEE (reference sequence). Trimming left V 4 bases short and J 3 bases short, with 7 bases between. The CDR3 totals 12 residues. CDR3 nucleotide sequence: TGTGCCAGCAGCCGTCCCGACTATGGCTACACCTTC. Protein: CASSRPDYGYTF. Together with reference TRBV5-4 and TRBJ1-2, the CDR3 gives the full variable domain: ETGVTQSPTHLIKTRGQQVTLRCSSQSGHNTVSWYQQALGQGPQFIFQYYREEENGRGNFPPRFSGLQFPNYSSELNVNALELDDSALYLCASSRPDYGYTFGSGTRLTVV.

This chain uses TRBV19 with TRBJ2-7, with D tentatively TRBD1 (5 bases). Trimming removed 6 bases at V and 3 bases at J, with 18 bases between. This CDR3 is built from 15 residues. Per the germline V gene, CDR1 is LNHDA and CDR2 is SQIVND (reference sequence). The CDR3 nucleotides read TGTGCCAGTAGCATCATCATCGACAGTTACTACGAGCAGTACTTC. Its protein is CASSIIIDSYYEQYF. Full variable domain (rest looked up from reference TRBV19 and TRBJ2-7): DGGITQSPKYLFRKEGQNVTLSCEQNLNHDAMYWYRQDPGQGLRLIYYSQIVNDFQKGDIAEGYSVSREKKESFPLTVTSAQKNPTAFYLCASSIIIDSYYEQYFGPGTRLTVT.

This clone was picked up one time. The chain combines TRBV15 with TRBJ1-2, with 8 bases matching TRBD1. From germline, CDR1 is LNHNV and CDR2 YYDKDF (reference sequence). Losses at the gene ends were 0 bases for V and 2 bases for J; bases not matched to a gene: 14. The CDR3 is 19 amino acids. The CDR3 reads CATSRDKWQGASSNYGYTF. The CDR3 region has the DNA TGTGCCACCAGCAGAGATAAATGGCAGGGGGCCTCTTCGAACTATGGCTACACCTTC.

The gene calls are TRBV28 and TRBJ2-5, with TRBD1 matching over 7 bases. Germline V gene lookup returns CDR1 MDHEN and CDR2 SYDVKM. CDR3 length: 16 residues. Unmatched junction bases numbered 12, after V lost 3 bases and J lost 5 bases. CDR3 in amino acids: CASSFTTGTIGETQYF. The CDR3 nucleotides read TGTGCCAGCAGTTTCACGACAGGGACCATTGGGGAGACCCAGTACTTC.